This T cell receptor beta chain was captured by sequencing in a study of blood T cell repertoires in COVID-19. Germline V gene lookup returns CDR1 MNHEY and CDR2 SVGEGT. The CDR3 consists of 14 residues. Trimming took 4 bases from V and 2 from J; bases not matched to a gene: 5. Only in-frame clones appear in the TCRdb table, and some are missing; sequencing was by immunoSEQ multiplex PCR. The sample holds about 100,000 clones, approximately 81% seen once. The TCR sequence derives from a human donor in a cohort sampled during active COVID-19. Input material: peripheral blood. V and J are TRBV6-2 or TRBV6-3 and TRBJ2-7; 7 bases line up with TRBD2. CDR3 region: CASSLTSVAYEQYF. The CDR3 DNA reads TGTGCCAGCAGTTTAACTAGCGTGGCCTACGAGCAGTACTTC.